The subject of this entry is one T cell receptor (beta chain). This sample stems from a study of glioma-infiltrating T cells after dendritic cell vaccination. CDR1 is SQVTM and CDR2 is ANQGSEA in the germline V gene. V shed 0 bases, J shed 3 bases, and the junction held 7 bases outside the gene matches. This CDR3 contains 16 residues. Time point denoted: after dendritic cell vaccination, including at tumor progression/relapse. All glioblastoma patients lacked an isocitrate dehydrogenase mutation. Profiled with immunoSEQ multiplex PCR; TCRdb holds only in-frame clones, not every one. This table holds approximately 85,000 clones, about 85% found once.

This clonotype originated in a human donor with glioblastoma. The material sequenced was blood, taken after dendritic cell vaccination. The rearrangement uses TRBV29-1 and TRBJ2-1, with 8 bases aligning to TRBD1. The CDR3 reads CSVEDLTGQDYNEQFF. The CDR3 DNA reads as TGCAGCGTTGAAGATCTCACGGGACAGGACTACAATGAGCAGTTCTTC.